Listed here are 28 T cell receptor beta chains from one sample, sequenced in a study of blood T cell repertoires in COVID-19. Data came from immunoSEQ multiplex PCR; TCRdb stores just in-frame clones and leaves some out. The table shows 450,000 or so clones, with approximately 89% occurring only once. Sequenced: peripheral blood. Source of these receptors: a woman between 40 and 55 years old with COVID-19, enrolled during active disease.

J is TRBJ1-1 and V is TRBV5-1, with D possibly being TRBD1 (5 bases). The CDR3 runs to 15 residues. The V end was cut by 4 bases, the J end by 5 bases, with 18 bases between. CDR1 is SGHRS, CDR2 YFSETQ, per germline. The CDR3 region is CASSPAWGRETEAFF. CDR3 nucleotide sequence: TGCGCCAGCAGCCCGGCATGGGGCCGGGAGACTGAAGCTTTCTTT. The entire variable domain, with the rest obtained from reference TRBV5-1 and TRBJ1-1, is as follows: KAGVTQTPRYLIKTRGQQVTLSCSPISGHRSVSWYQQTPGQGLQFLFEYFSETQRNKGNFPGRFSGRQFSNSRSEMNVSTLELGDSALYLCASSPAWGRETEAFFGQGTRLTVV.

V and J are TRBV7-9 and TRBJ2-1; D is perhaps TRBD2 (5 bases). The germline gives CDR1 SEHNR, CDR2 FQNEAQ (reference sequence). The V end lost 1 base, the J end lost 5 bases, and 9 bases lay between the germline ends. There are 14 residues in the CDR3. CDR3 sequence reads: CASSLGTHHNEQFF. In nucleotides, the CDR3 is TGTGCCAGCAGCTTAGGGACTCATCACAATGAGCAGTTCTTC. Looking up the rest from reference TRBV7-9 and TRBJ2-1 gives the full variable domain: DTGVSQNPRHKITKRGQNVTFRCDPISEHNRLYWYRQTLGQGPEFLTYFQNEAQLEKSRLLSDRFSAERPKGSFSTLEIQRTEQGDSAMYLCASSLGTHHNEQFFGPGTRLTVL.

V is TRBV29-1 and J is TRBJ1-2; D is unresolved. Per the germline V gene, CDR1 is SQVTM and CDR2 is ANQGSEA. Trimming removed 7 bases at V and 3 bases at J, with 9 bases between. This CDR3 comprises 11 residues. The CDR3 DNA reads as TGCAGCGCTAGGGAGGACTATGGCTACACCTTC. Its translation is CSAREDYGYTF.

The chain uses TRBV30 and TRBJ2-5, with D uncertain. Trimming removed 1 base from V and 4 bases from J, with 4 bases in between. This CDR3 region has 11 residues. The germline gives CDR1 GTSNPN, CDR2 SVGIG (reference sequence). The DNA for the CDR3 is TGTGCCTGGAGTGCGGGAGAGACCCAGTACTTC. Amino acid sequence: CAWSAGETQYF.

V usage is TRBV27 and J usage is TRBJ2-5; tentatively, D is TRBD2 (5 bases). The CDR3 is 14 amino acids. V was shortened by 8 bases and J by 4 bases, with 17 bases between the two germline ends. Germline lookup yields CDR1 MNHEY and CDR2 SMNVEV (reference sequence). The CDR3 region is CASGQVGRGETQYF. As DNA, the CDR3 is TGTGCCAGCGGTCAAGTAGGGAGAGGAGAGACCCAGTACTTC.

Written as DNA, the CDR3 is TGTGCCAGCAGTACGTCACAGGGGGCGCAAGGCTACACCTTC. This gives the protein CASSTSQGAQGYTF. This chain joins TRBV28 and TRBJ1-2; 9 bases are a match to TRBD1. Trimming removed 5 bases from V and 8 bases from J; junction bases left unmatched: 9. Germline V gene sequence: CDR1 MDHEN, CDR2 SYDVKM. The CDR3 sequence is 14 residues long.

V usage is TRBV7-3 and J usage is TRBJ2-5; possibly TRBD1 for D (7 bases). The V gene's germline CDR1 is SGHTA and CDR2 FQGTGA. The CDR3 is made up of 13 amino acids. Trimming removed 5 bases from V and 6 bases from J, with 13 bases in between. This CDR3 is CASSRGTVQTQYF. CDR3 nucleotide sequence: TGTGCCAGCAGCCGCGGGACAGTACAGACCCAGTACTTC.

The V and J genes are TRBV7-2 and TRBJ2-7, with 8 nucleotides matching TRBD1. J lost 4 bases, V lost 4 bases, and 6 bases had no gene match. The CDR3 has 14 residues. Germline V gene lookup returns CDR1 SGHTA and CDR2 FQGNSA. Here the CDR3 DNA reads TGTGCCAGCAGCTCGACAGGGGCGTCATACGAGCAGTACTTC. Protein product: CASSSTGASYEQYF.

V is TRBV18 and J is TRBJ1-2; 10 bases map to TRBD1. The germline V gene encodes CDR1 KGHSH and CDR2 LQKENI. The CDR3 loop spans 17 amino acids. J was trimmed by 8 bases and V by 1 base; bases with no gene match: 13. The CDR3 spells CASSPRGTGASELGYTF. Written as DNA, the CDR3 is TGTGCCAGCTCACCACGAGGGACAGGGGCGAGCGAGTTGGGCTACACCTTC.

This chain connects TRBV5-1 to TRBJ2-2; 8 bases agree with TRBD1. CDR3 length: 16 amino acids. Germline CDR1 and CDR2: SGHRS and YFSETQ. V lost 1 base and J lost 3; bases outside the gene matches: 5. The CDR3 region is CASSLTTGAYTGELFF. CDR3 in DNA: TGCGCCAGCAGCTTGACGACAGGGGCGTACACCGGGGAGCTGTTTTTT.

The genes are TRBV23-1 and TRBJ1-1, with 8 nucleotides matching TRBD1. TRBV23-1 is sorted into the ORF group, with uncertain function. J gave up 7 bases and V 1 base, and 17 bases lay outside the gene matches. This CDR3 region has 18 residues. CDR3 in amino acids: CASSQCGVQGAWGGEAFF. Written as DNA, the CDR3 is TGCGCCAGCAGTCAATGCGGCGTTCAGGGGGCCTGGGGCGGTGAAGCTTTCTTT.

The gene calls are TRBV28 and TRBJ1-2, with D uncertain. The CDR3 spans 11 residues. The V gene lost 8 bases and the J gene lost 4 bases, with 8 bases spanning the gap. Germline V gives CDR1 MDHEN, CDR2 SYDVKM. CDR3 region: CASGSSYGYTF. DNA for the CDR3: TGTGCCAGCGGTAGCAGCTATGGCTACACCTTC.

This clone was seen once. This sequence joins TRBV19 and TRBJ1-2, with a tentative D call TRBD1 (5 bases). V was clipped by 7 bases and J by 4 bases, with 19 bases between them. CDR3 length equals 15 residues. The V gene's germline CDR1 is LNHDA and CDR2 SQIVND (reference sequence). CDR3 bases: TGTGCCAGTACCTACCCCGGGACTCCCTCCTATGGCTACACCTTC. Translating it yields CASTYPGTPSYGYTF.

The chain uses TRBV19 and TRBJ1-4; 7 nucleotides line up with TRBD1. The CDR3 consists of 13 residues. Germline CDR1 LNHDA, CDR2 SQIVND (reference sequence). The trim removed 4 bases at V and 17 bases at J, leaving 13 bases unmatched. The CDR3 DNA reads as TGTGCCAGTAGTACCACAGGGGTACCGGTGATTTTTTTT. Amino acids: CASSTTGVPVIFF.

This sequence joins TRBV12-5 and TRBJ1-3; D not resolved. The CDR3 sequence is 11 residues long. The germline gives CDR1 LGHNT, CDR2 FRNRAP. Trimming took 5 bases from V and 4 from J, leaving 3 bases between them. CDR3 amino acids: CASGQGNTIYF. DNA of the CDR3: TGTGCTAGTGGTCAGGGAAACACCATATATTTT.

The chain recombines TRBV6-1 with TRBJ2-3; D may be TRBD2 (6 bases). The CDR3 runs to 16 residues. Trimming shortened V by 2 bases and J by 0 bases, and 12 bases separated the two germline ends. Germline V lookup: CDR1 MNHNS, CDR2 SASEGT. The DNA of the CDR3 is TGTGCCAGCAGTGAAAGTAGCGGACTAAGCACAGATACGCAGTATTTT. Translated, it gives CASSESSGLSTDTQYF.

The genes are TRBV28 and TRBJ1-3; the D gene is possibly TRBD1 (5 bases). The germline V gene has CDR1 MDHEN and CDR2 SYDVKM. Between the trimmed V and J ends, which lost 7 bases and 3 bases, there was a span of 16 bases. This CDR3 region has 15 residues. The CDR3 here is CASTLGGVGGNTIYF. The CDR3 bases are TGTGCCAGCACCTTGGGGGGGGTCGGTGGAAACACCATATATTTT.

The chain combines TRBV5-6 with TRBJ2-1, with a possible D match to TRBD1 (5 bases). CDR1 and CDR2 (germline): SGHDT, YYEEEE. Trimming pared 3 bases from V and 2 bases from J, leaving 15 bases between. There are 16 residues in the CDR3. CDR3 in DNA: TGTGCCAGCAGCTCAGACCCTTCAGGGCCCTACAATGAGCAGTTCTTC. Its protein product is CASSSDPSGPYNEQFF.

The rearrangement joins TRBV28 to TRBJ2-1; TRBD2 agrees at 13 bases. The CDR3 sequence is 16 residues long. Germline V gene sequence: CDR1 MDHEN, CDR2 SYDVKM. V was pared by 4 bases and J by 9 bases, with 9 bases of the junction left unmatched. The CDR3, as DNA: TGTGCCAGCAGTTGGAGAGGACTAGCGGGGGTACGTGAGCAGTTCTTC. This codes for CASSWRGLAGVREQFF.

This chain links TRBV5-6 with TRBJ1-4, with 11 bases identical to TRBD1. This CDR3 contains 15 residues. J was trimmed by 7 bases and V by 5 bases; bases with no gene match: 7. Per the germline V gene, CDR1 is SGHDT and CDR2 is YYEEEE. In DNA, the CDR3 is TGTGCCAGCAGAAGGACAGGGGGCGAAGGTGAAAAACTGTTTTTT. Translated, it gives CASRRTGGEGEKLFF.

This clone was picked up one time. Other DNA sequences in this sample translate to the same CDR3. This rearrangement joins TRBV7-3 to TRBJ1-1; unclear D gene. Germline assignment: CDR1 SGHTA and CDR2 FQGTGA. Trimming removed 4 bases from V and 0 bases from J, with 6 bases in between. The CDR3 runs to 13 residues. The CDR3 loop is CASSSQVNTEAFF. The CDR3 DNA sequence: TGTGCCAGCAGCTCCCAGGTGAACACTGAAGCTTTCTTT.

The chain employs TRBV28 and TRBJ1-3, with TRBD1 identical over 7 bases. CDR3 size: 17 residues. Germline lookup yields CDR1 MDHEN and CDR2 SYDVKM. V shed 3 bases and J 4 bases; nucleotides not matched to a gene: 12. DNA for the CDR3: TGTGCCAGCAGTTTTATCCAGGGGAGACAGGGAGGAAACACCATATATTTT. Translation: CASSFIQGRQGGNTIYF.

The genes are TRBV28 and TRBJ2-2; a weak D match, TRBD2 (6 bases). Between the trimmed V and J ends, which lost 6 bases and 6 bases, there was a span of 11 bases. Per germline, CDR1 MDHEN and CDR2 SYDVKM. The CDR3 is 13 amino acids. The chain's CDR3 is CASRRLVAGELFF. CDR3 DNA: TGTGCCAGCAGACGACTAGTTGCCGGGGAGCTGTTTTTT.

The chain employs TRBV28 and TRBJ1-6, with TRBD1 matching over 8 bases. The CDR3 has 15 residues. Germline loops: CDR1 MDHEN, CDR2 SYDVKM. J lost 8 bases, V lost 2 bases, and 5 bases had no gene match. CDR3 amino acids: CASSLVRTGYSPLHF. Here the CDR3 DNA reads TGTGCCAGCAGTTTAGTTAGGACAGGGTATTCACCCCTCCACTTT. Filled out from reference TRBV28 and TRBJ1-6, the complete variable domain reads DVKVTQSSRYLVKRTGEKVFLECVQDMDHENMFWYRQDPGLGLRLIYFSYDVKMKEKGDIPEGYSVSREKKERFSLILESASTNQTSMYLCASSLVRTGYSPLHFGNGTRLTVT.

The chain combines TRBV4-1 with TRBJ1-6; TRBD1 might be the D (6 bases). V dropped 0 bases and J dropped 9 bases, with 12 bases sitting between them. CDR3 length: 15 residues. From germline, CDR1 is MGHRA and CDR2 YSYEKL. The DNA for the CDR3 is TGCGCCAGCAGCCAAGATGGGGGGGCCACTTCACCCCTCCACTTT. It yields the protein CASSQDGGATSPLHF.

The V and J genes are TRBV9 and TRBJ2-2, with D maybe TRBD1 (6 bases). The CDR3 is made up of 17 amino acids. Trimming pared 0 bases from V and 2 bases from J, leaving 14 bases between. The germline V gene encodes CDR1 SGDLS and CDR2 YYNGEE. CDR3 in amino acids: CASSVAGAGINTGELFF. In nucleotides, the CDR3 is TGTGCCAGCAGCGTAGCAGGGGCAGGGATTAACACCGGGGAGCTGTTTTTT.

This rearrangement joins TRBV7-2 to TRBJ1-2; D is unresolved. This CDR3 is 14 amino acids long. Germline-derived CDR1 and CDR2 are SGHTA and FQGNSA. With 1 base removed from V and 7 bases from J, the gap between germline ends came to 13 bases. CDR3 DNA: TGTGCCAGCAGCTTAGGAGGAGGTACCATTGGCTACACCTTC. The encoded protein is CASSLGGGTIGYTF.

The CDR3 DNA is TGTGCCAGCAGCGCCGAGGGACAGGGTAGCACAGATACGCAGTATTTT. Translation: CASSAEGQGSTDTQYF. The rearrangement links TRBV4-2 to TRBJ2-3; 9 bases match TRBD1. V gave up 5 bases and J gave up 0 bases; unmatched junction bases: 6. In germline, CDR1 is LGHNA, CDR2 YNFKEQ. This CDR3 comprises 16 residues.